Detailed here is one T cell receptor (beta chain). Its antigen is currently unknown. The data belong to a study of vaccination and CD4 T cells after COVID-19. Study-level results: In convalescent patients, a median 86.3% of reactive clones appeared only post-vaccination. Vaccine-specific clones in convalescent patients were spike mono-reactive in 304 of 307 cases.

Treatment described: approximately nine-day PBMC culture with coronavirus spike peptide pools or control peptides (ViraFEST assay). Prior to the COVID-19 pandemic (2011-2018), the unexposed donor's CD4+ T cells were collected. When approximately 10 days of culture had elapsed, CD4+ T cells were isolated by negative selection. Cells permitting, SARS-CoV-2 S/N and four cold-coronavirus spikes were tested on unexposed-donor CD4+ T cells. Per germline, CDR1 LNHDA and CDR2 SQIVND (reference sequence). V was shortened by 1 base and J by 6 bases, with 16 bases between the two germline ends. This CDR3 spans 16 amino acids. The assay that was used to sequence DNA from cultured CD4+ T cells was the Oncomine TCR Beta short-read assay. TCRdb processed the PCR reads anew with MiXCR; each CDR3 protein has one entry. The data show nearly 5,500 distinct CDR3 sequences, less than 50% seen once.

This clonotype was obtained from a human donor in good health. This chain connects TRBV19 to TRBJ1-5; D is possibly TRBD1 (6 bases). Input material: CD4+ T cells from blood, cultured in vitro. The CDR3 loop reads CASSIGDKGLGQPQHF. Written as DNA, the CDR3 is TGTGCCAGTAGTATAGGGGACAAGGGATTAGGTCAGCCCCAGCATTTT. The full variable domain, rest sourced from reference TRBV19 and TRBJ1-5, is DGGITQSPKYLFRKEGQNVTLSCEQNLNHDAMYWYRQDPGQGLRLIYYSQIVNDFQKGDIAEGYSVSREKKESFPLTVTSAQKNPTAFYLCASSIGDKGLGQPQHFGDGTRLSIL.